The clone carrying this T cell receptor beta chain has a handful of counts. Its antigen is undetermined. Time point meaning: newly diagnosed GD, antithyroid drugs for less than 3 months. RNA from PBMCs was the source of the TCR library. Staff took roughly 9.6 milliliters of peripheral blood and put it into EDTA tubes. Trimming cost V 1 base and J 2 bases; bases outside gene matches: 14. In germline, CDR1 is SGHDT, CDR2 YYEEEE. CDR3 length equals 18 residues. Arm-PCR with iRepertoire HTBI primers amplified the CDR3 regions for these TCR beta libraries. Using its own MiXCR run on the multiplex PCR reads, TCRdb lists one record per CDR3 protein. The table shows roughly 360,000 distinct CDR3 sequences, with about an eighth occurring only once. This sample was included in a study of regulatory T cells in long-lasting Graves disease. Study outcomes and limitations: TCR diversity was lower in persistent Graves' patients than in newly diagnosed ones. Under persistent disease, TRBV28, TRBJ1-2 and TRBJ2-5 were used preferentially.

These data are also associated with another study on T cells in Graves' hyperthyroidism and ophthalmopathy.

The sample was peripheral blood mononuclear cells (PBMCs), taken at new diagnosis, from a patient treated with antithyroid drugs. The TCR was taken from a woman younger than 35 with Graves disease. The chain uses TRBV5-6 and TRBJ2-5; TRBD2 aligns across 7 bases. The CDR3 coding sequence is TGTGCCAGCAGCTTGTTAACTAGCGCAAGGGGACCTCAAGAGACCCAGTACTTC. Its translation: CASSLLTSARGPQETQYF.